This entry lists 10 T cell receptor beta chains sequenced from one sample in a study of breast tumors, draining lymph nodes, adjacent tissues. The lymph nodes were axillary draining lymph nodes from breast cancer patients. TCRdb reanalysed the multiplex PCR reads using MiXCR and keeps one entry per CDR3 protein. The repertoire has 75,000 to 100,000 distinct CDR3 sequences, under 25% of them found once; the top ten carry less than 3%. The material sequenced was axillary lymph node tissue. The receptor source for this set is a female donor with breast cancer. Some clones in this sample may be carry-over from other donors' samples.

At least ten counts were recorded for this clonotype. The J gene is TRBJ2-7, the V gene TRBV5-4, with D uncertain. Germline CDR1 is SGHNT and CDR2 is YYREEE (reference sequence). Trimming shortened V by 2 bases and J by 3 bases, and 6 bases separated the two germline ends. CDR3 length: 12 amino acids. Here the CDR3 reads CASSFHGYEQYF. For the CDR3, the DNA is TGTGCCAGCAGCTTCCATGGCTACGAGCAGTACTTC.

This clonotype was seen many times. The V gene is TRBV7-2, the J gene TRBJ2-2; D gene uncertain. CDR3 length equals 14 residues. Trimming stripped 8 bases from V and 2 bases from J, with 12 bases between. Germline V gene lookup returns CDR1 SGHTA and CDR2 FQGNSA. The chain's CDR3 is CASYPGPNTGELFF. Here the CDR3 DNA reads TGTGCCAGCTACCCTGGACCCAACACCGGGGAGCTGTTTTTT.

This clonotype showed up just once. The junction departs from germline at one end; a sequencing error may be responsible. The rearrangement joins TRBV5-5 to TRBJ1-2; D is unclear. The CDR3 contains 14 residues. The germline gives CDR1 SGHKS, CDR2 YYEKEE (reference sequence). CDR3 coding DNA: TGTGCCAGCGGCTTGAGGGAGGACCTCTATGGCTACACCTTC. It is translated as CASGLREDLYGYTF.

This chain links TRBV28 with TRBJ2-7; tentatively, D is TRBD1 (6 bases). Germline CDR1 and CDR2: MDHEN and SYDVKM. V was clipped by 2 bases and J by 4 bases, with 24 bases between them. CDR3 length: 18 residues. DNA for the CDR3: TGTGCCAGCAGTTTACTCCTTGACAGGCTCGTCCCTTTTTACGAGCAGTACTTC. Protein product: CASSLLLDRLVPFYEQYF.

This clonotype was seen a single time. This may be a read error: a much more frequent sequence differs by one nucleotide. This chain uses TRBV4-1 with TRBJ1-2; D uncertain. The length of the CDR3 is 13 residues. Trimming cost V 0 bases and J 6 bases, with 8 bases left between them. CDR1 and CDR2 from the germline V gene are MGHRA and YSYEKL. The CDR3 loop reads CASSQETENGYTF. CDR3 nucleotides: TGCGCCAGCAGCCAAGAAACAGAGAATGGCTACACCTTC.

This clonotype was recorded at least ten times. This rearrangement joins TRBV2 to TRBJ2-3; no clear D gene. There are 12 residues in the CDR3. Per the germline V gene, CDR1 is SNHLY and CDR2 is FYNNEI. The germline V and J ends were trimmed by 6 bases and 0 bases, with 4 bases remaining between them. The chain's CDR3 is CASSFSTDTQYF. In DNA form, the CDR3 reads TGTGCCAGCAGCTTCAGCACAGATACGCAGTATTTT.

Remarks on this clonotype: A much larger clone differs by one base, so this may be a read error. The J gene is TRBJ1-4, the V gene TRBV4-1, with D unclear. The CDR3 has 16 amino acids. Trimming took off 4 bases at V and 7 bases at J, with 19 bases between the two ends. Germline V gene sequence: CDR1 MGHRA, CDR2 YSYEKL. The CDR3, as DNA: TGCGCCAGCAGCCCAACGCAAAACAACTATAGTGAAAAACTGTTTTTT. Translated, it gives CASSPTQNNYSEKLFF.

This clonotype was recorded at least ten times. This chain links TRBV7-2 with TRBJ2-3; TRBD2 matches 13 bases. CDR1 SGHTA and CDR2 FQGNSA come from the germline V gene. The CDR3 totals 18 residues. J gave up 0 bases and V 5 bases, and 8 bases lay outside the gene matches. The CDR3 DNA reads TGTGCCAGCAGCCCTGGGACTAGCGGGGCGAGAAGCACAGATACGCAGTATTTT. Translating it yields CASSPGTSGARSTDTQYF.

On this clonotype itself: With a much larger clone just one base away, this may be a read error. The chain joins TRBV4-1 to TRBJ2-2, with 7 nucleotides matching TRBD1. Germline CDR1 MGHRA, CDR2 YSYEKL. Trimming cost V 2 bases and J 4 bases; bases outside gene matches: 4. The CDR3 has 15 residues. The CDR3 region has the DNA TGCGCCAGCAGCCAACGTGGGGACAGCACCGGGGAGCTGTTTTTT. Amino acids: CASSQRGDSTGELFF.

This clonotype was seen at least ten times. The chain combines TRBV3-1 with TRBJ1-6; TRBD1 agrees at 8 bases. Per germline, CDR1 LGHDT and CDR2 YNNKEL (reference sequence). J lost 7 bases, V lost 1 base, and 6 bases had no gene match. The CDR3 covers 16 residues. This chain's CDR3 is CASSQAPDRGNSPLHF. In DNA, the CDR3 is TGTGCCAGCAGCCAAGCTCCTGACAGGGGCAATTCACCCCTCCACTTT. The full variable domain, completed using reference TRBV3-1 and TRBJ1-6, is DTAVSQTPKYLVTQMGNDKSIKCEQNLGHDTMYWYKQDSKKFLKIMFSYNNKELIINETVPNRFSPKSPDKAHLNLHINSLELGDSAVYFCASSQAPDRGNSPLHFGNGTRLTVT.